The 16 T cell receptor beta chains given below trace back to one sample, sequenced in a study of Graves' ophthalmopathy and Graves' hyperthyroidism (dated by TCRdb to 2016 to 2018). The data were produced on an Illumina HiSeq 2000. For repertoire sequencing, the TCR beta CDR3 regions were amplified from RNA transcripts. A first-round RT-PCR used HTBI primers with the Qiagen OneStep RT-PCR kit, followed by a second-round multiplex PCR, size selection and purification. TCRdb reanalyzed the raw reads on its own, using fastp at Q25 for trimming and MiXCR for clone calling, and kept in-frame beta chains. Rows matching on CDR3 protein sequence are summarized as one entry with the most common DNA and genes. This sample is represented by 500,000 to 600,000 distinct CDR3 sequences; approximately 35% of them were singletons. The ten largest clones take up about 4.6% of the sample. Sequenced input: peripheral blood or thyroid tissue (not recorded which). The source of these receptors is an adult man with Graves' hyperthyroidism.

The sample holds many counts of this clonotype. The chain is built from TRBV12-3 or TRBV12-4 and TRBJ2-7; weak D call: TRBD2 (5 bases). The V gene lost 7 bases and the J gene lost 2 bases, with 9 bases spanning the gap. This CDR3 is 12 amino acids long. CDR3: CASTRGAYEQYF. The DNA for the CDR3 is TGTGCCAGCACCCGGGGTGCCTACGAGCAGTACTTC.

About this clonotype itself: Since a much larger clone is just one base distant, this may be a read error. The chain is built from TRBV10-3 and TRBJ1-6; D unclear. The ends were cut back, 6 bases at V and 7 bases at J, with 13 bases in the middle. The CDR3 extends over 14 amino acids. Germline-derived CDR1 and CDR2 are ENHRY and SYGVKD. CDR3 sequence (DNA): TGTGCCATCAGGAACGGGGTTGACAATTCACCCCTCCACTTT. Translation: CAIRNGVDNSPLHF.

This clonotype was detected many times. The chain has TRBV6-5 and TRBJ2-5; D is undetermined. The CDR3 covers 11 residues. Trimming cost V 2 bases and J 7 bases, with 5 bases left between them. The germline V gene has CDR1 MNHEY and CDR2 SVGAGI. The CDR3 is CASSYLLTQYF. In DNA form, the CDR3 reads TGTGCCAGCAGTTACCTTCTGACCCAGTACTTC.

The rearrangement links TRBV29-1 to TRBJ1-2; a weak D match, TRBD1 (5 bases). The CDR3 contains 10 residues. Germline assignment: CDR1 SQVTM and CDR2 ANQGSEA. V was trimmed by 8 bases and J by 4 bases, leaving 8 bases between them. CDR3 protein: CSSDSYGYTF. CDR3 DNA: TGCAGCTCCGACAGCTATGGCTACACCTTC. Using reference TRBV29-1 and TRBJ1-2 for the parts outside the CDR3, the full variable domain is SAVISQKPSRDICQRGTSLTIQCQVDSQVTMMFWYRQQPGQSLTLIATANQGSEATYESGFVIDKFPISRPNLTFSTLTVSNMSPEDSSIYLCSSDSYGYTFGSGTRLTVV.

The table lists this clonotype with many counts. This sequence joins TRBV10-3 and TRBJ1-4; D is ambiguous. CDR1 and CDR2 (germline): ENHRY, SYGVKD. This CDR3 is built from 15 residues. Trimming took 4 bases from V and 0 from J, leaving 9 bases between them. CDR3 sequence: CAISADTATNEKLFF. The CDR3 nucleotides read TGTGCCATCAGTGCGGATACAGCAACTAATGAAAAACTGTTTTTT.

This clonotype was observed at least ten times. J is TRBJ2-2 and V is TRBV24-1, with no clear D. This CDR3 has 13 amino acids. V lost 5 bases, J lost 5 bases, and 8 bases lay in between. Germline V gene data show CDR1 as KGHDR and CDR2 as SFDVKD. The CDR3 protein is CATSAGRTGELFF. CDR3 in DNA: TGTGCCACCAGTGCTGGCAGGACCGGGGAGCTGTTTTTT.

The V gene is TRBV11-2, the J gene TRBJ2-7; D perhaps matches TRBD1 (5 bases). Judging by the DNA end, TRBJ2-1 fits better; the J call may be wrong. Germline CDR1 and CDR2: SGHAT and FQNNGV. The CDR3 loop spans 15 amino acids. Here the CDR3 reads CASSLRTNPDDEQFF. CDR3 sequence (DNA): TGTGCCAGCAGCTTGAGGACAAACCCGGACGATGAGCAGTTCTTC.

The chain is built from TRBV10-3 and TRBJ1-1; 9 bases align to TRBD1. The J segment lost 3 bases and the V segment lost 3 bases, leaving 8 bases of the junction unmatched. The CDR3 extends over 16 amino acids. The germline gives CDR1 ENHRY, CDR2 SYGVKD. Here the CDR3 reads CAISDFGDRAYTEAFF. CDR3 nucleotide sequence: TGTGCCATCAGTGATTTTGGGGACAGGGCTTACACTGAAGCTTTCTTT.

This clonotype has a count of ten or more. A junction boundary mismatches the germline segment, possibly from a read error. The chain recombines TRBV7-7 with TRBJ2-2, with 7 bases that match TRBD1. The CDR3 runs 16 residues. Germline V gene data show CDR1 as SSHAT and CDR2 as FNYEAQ (reference sequence). The CDR3 loop is CASSPTGDANTGELFF. Written as DNA, the CDR3 is TGTGCTAGCAGCCCTACAGGGGACGCGAACACCGGGGAGCTGTTTTTT.

This clonotype showed up many times. This rearrangement joins TRBV15 to TRBJ1-1, with a possible D match to TRBD1 (6 bases). V was trimmed by 8 bases and J by 3 bases, leaving 13 bases between them. The CDR3 contains 13 residues. Germline V gene data show CDR1 as LNHNV and CDR2 as YYDKDF (reference sequence). Here the CDR3 DNA reads TGTGCCACCTCCCAAGGGGGGGACACTGAAGCTTTCTTT. As protein: CATSQGGDTEAFF.

Only a few counts were recorded for this clonotype. This rearrangement joins TRBV6-5 to TRBJ2-6; D might be TRBD1 or TRBD2, each matching 5 bases. Germline CDR1 reads MNHEY; CDR2 reads SVGAGI. V lost 6 bases to trimming and J lost 2 bases, with 20 bases between them. The CDR3 spans 18 residues. The CDR3 spells CASRARDPAPPGANVLTF. The DNA for the CDR3 is TGTGCCAGCAGGGCCCGGGACCCAGCCCCCCCTGGGGCCAACGTCCTGACTTTC.

This chain uses TRBV7-9 with TRBJ1-6; possible D gene TRBD1, 5 bases. Looked up from germline, CDR1 is SEHNR and CDR2 is FQNEAQ (reference sequence). The V and J ends lost 4 bases and 11 bases respectively, with 18 bases between them. The CDR3 covers 15 residues. This chain's CDR3 is CASSSTGVSYPPLHF. In DNA, the CDR3 is TGTGCCAGCAGCTCAACAGGAGTCTCCTATCCACCCCTCCACTTT.

Turning to this clonotype: A much larger clone differs by one base, so this may be a read error. The genes are TRBV12-3 or TRBV12-4 and TRBJ2-5; D unresolved. The ends were cut back, 2 bases at V and 2 bases at J, with 12 bases in the middle. The CDR3 runs to 15 residues. The CDR3 reads CASSLWVATQETQYF. The CDR3, as DNA: TGTGCCAGCAGTTTATGGGTCGCTACGCAAGAGACCCAGTACTTC.

This clonotype was seen a few times. The V and J genes are TRBV7-9 and TRBJ1-1; D ambiguous. CDR3 length: 16 residues. The V end lost 5 bases, the J end lost 0 bases, and 16 bases lay between the germline ends. Germline V gene lookup returns CDR1 SEHNR and CDR2 FQNEAQ (reference sequence). The CDR3 nucleotides read TGTGCCAGCAGCCAAGATTCGGCGACGGTGAACACTGAAGCTTTCTTT. Protein sequence: CASSQDSATVNTEAFF.

V gene TRBV25-1 combines with J gene TRBJ2-7, with D possibly matching TRBD2 (6 bases). The CDR3 is 14 amino acids. CDR1 and CDR2 from the germline V gene are MGHDK and SYGVNS. V was cut by 9 bases and J by 0 bases, with 15 bases left in between. This CDR3 reads CASGAGRSSYEQYF. Written as DNA, the CDR3 is TGTGCCAGTGGGGCGGGACGCAGCTCCTACGAGCAGTACTTC.

CDR3 nucleotides: TGTGCCAGCAGCTCCTACGGGGGTAGCTCCTACAATGAGCAGTACTTC. It specifies CASSSYGGSSYNEQYF. J is TRBJ2-7 and V is TRBV7-9; maybe TRBD2 (6 bases). The CDR3 covers 16 residues. Trimming stripped 4 bases from V and 7 bases from J, with 23 bases between. Germline V gene sequence: CDR1 SEHNR, CDR2 FQNEAQ (reference sequence).